This record covers a single T cell receptor (beta chain). Germline CDR1 reads MNHNS; CDR2 reads SASEGT. The CDR3 is 15 residues long. The V gene lost 7 bases and the J gene lost 7 bases, with 21 bases spanning the gap. The method was immunoSEQ multiplex PCR; TCRdb's version includes in-frame clones alone and lacks a portion of them. Among roughly 70,000 clones, about 64% were seen once, and the ten largest hold approximately 8.4%. These data come from a study of PD-1 blockade in classical Hodgkin lymphoma. Brentuximab vedotin exposure varied, and every patient relapsed after autologous stem cell transplantation.

The input for sequencing was peripheral blood mononuclear cells (PBMCs), taken before the second cycle of nivolumab. The source is a human donor with classical Hodgkin lymphoma. This chain uses TRBV6-1 with TRBJ2-3; D ambiguous. The CDR3 DNA sequence: TGTGCCAGCACCCCCACTAACCACGTTCTAAATACGCAGTATTTT. As protein: CASTPTNHVLNTQYF.